These 28 T cell receptor beta chains were all obtained from the same sample, sequenced in a study of Graves' ophthalmopathy and Graves' hyperthyroidism. RNA transcripts provided the template for amplifying TCR beta CDR3 regions. RT-PCR was first run with HTBI primers, then multiplex PCR in a second round. Via MiXCR, TCRdb re-called the multiplex PCR reads, giving one row per CDR3 protein. The sample has 900,000 to 1,200,000 distinct CDR3 sequences; about 36% are singletons. The sequenced sample consisted of peripheral blood or thyroid tissue (not recorded which). The receptors come from an adult man with Graves' hyperthyroidism.

J is TRBJ2-7 and V is TRBV2; TRBD2 might be the D (6 bases). The germline CDR1 and CDR2 sequences are SNHLY and FYNNEI. Trimming removed 1 base from V and 5 bases from J, with 9 bases in between. This CDR3 has 13 residues. The CDR3 spells CASSEGGENEQYF. The CDR3 nucleotides are TGTGCCAGCAGTGAAGGGGGGGAAAACGAGCAGTACTTC.

This clonotype was seen ten or more times. This chain links TRBV25-1 with TRBJ2-7, with D possibly being TRBD1 (6 bases). The CDR3 runs to 16 residues. CDR1 and CDR2 (germline): MGHDK, SYGVNS. Trimming left V 1 base short and J 0 bases short, with 13 bases between. The CDR3 here is CASSEWGTPYSYEQYF. CDR3 bases: TGTGCCAGCAGTGAATGGGGGACACCTTACTCCTACGAGCAGTACTTC.

This clonotype has a handful of counts. This chain joins TRBV6-5 and TRBJ1-5; D is unresolved. Per germline, CDR1 MNHEY and CDR2 SVGAGI. This CDR3 comprises 14 residues. V lost 8 bases and J lost 1, with 12 bases in between. Written as DNA, the CDR3 is TGTGCCAGCCGGAGGCGGACGAGCAATCAGCCCCAGCATTTT. Amino acids: CASRRRTSNQPQHF.

This clonotype was observed at least ten times. This rearrangement joins TRBV20-1 to TRBJ1-1; 8 bases line up with TRBD1. Unmatched junction bases numbered 12, after V lost 6 bases and J lost 9 bases. The CDR3 length is 13 residues. CDR1 is DFQATT and CDR2 is SNEGSKA in the germline V gene (reference sequence). Here the CDR3 reads CSAHGQGGFQAFF. DNA for the CDR3: TGCAGTGCCCATGGACAGGGAGGATTTCAAGCTTTCTTT.

The sample holds one count of this clonotype. The chain employs TRBV7-2 and TRBJ1-1; D gene unclear. The germline V and J ends were trimmed by 2 bases and 3 bases, with 13 bases remaining between them. This CDR3 spans 15 amino acids. Germline V gene lookup returns CDR1 SGHTA and CDR2 FQGNSA. The CDR3, as DNA: TGTGCCAGCAGCTTAAGGAGGGCCACGGACACTGAAGCTTTCTTT. This gives the protein CASSLRRATDTEAFF.

The V and J genes are TRBV29-1 and TRBJ2-5, with 12 bases lining up with TRBD2. Unmatched junction bases numbered 8, after V lost 8 bases and J lost 7 bases. CDR3 length: 13 amino acids. Germline CDR1 SQVTM, CDR2 ANQGSEA. The CDR3 DNA sequence: TGCAGCTTGCGACTAGCGGGAGTGGCGACCCAGTACTTC. Translating gives CSLRLAGVATQYF.

The chain combines TRBV6-6 with TRBJ2-7; tentative D call: TRBD1 (7 bases). CDR3 length equals 15 residues. V was trimmed by 6 bases and J by 2 bases, leaving 17 bases between them. Germline CDR1 is MNHNY and CDR2 is SVGAGI (reference sequence). The CDR3 nucleotides read TGTGCCAGCAGGGGCGGGACAGCGGTTACCTACGAGCAGTACTTC. Residues: CASRGGTAVTYEQYF.

The chain links TRBV29-1 to TRBJ2-7, with D uncertain. This CDR3 contains 16 residues. Germline V gene sequence: CDR1 SQVTM, CDR2 ANQGSEA. The V end was cut by 4 bases, the J end by 4 bases, with 23 bases between. The CDR3 DNA is TGCAGCGTTGGCCCCGGGCCGTCTTCACCAAGATACGAGCAGTACTTC. It specifies CSVGPGPSSPRYEQYF.

This clonotype was observed at least ten times. The CDR3 is CASSTGTPRVQPQHF. Written as DNA, the CDR3 is TGTGCCAGCAGTACGGGGACACCTAGGGTTCAGCCCCAGCATTTT. The rearrangement links TRBV6-6 to TRBJ1-5, with TRBD1 as a possible D gene (6 bases). This CDR3 spans 15 amino acids. V lost 5 bases and J 6 bases, leaving 17 bases between the germline ends. Germline assignment: CDR1 MNHNY and CDR2 SVGAGI (reference sequence).

The V gene is TRBV20-1, the J gene TRBJ2-7, with 7 bases identical to TRBD1. With V trimmed by 6 bases and J by 5 bases, 13 bases remained unmatched. CDR1 is DFQATT and CDR2 is SNEGSKA in the germline V gene (reference sequence). The CDR3 length is 14 residues. The CDR3 coding sequence is TGCAGTGCGTACACTCGGACAGGAAGCGACGAGCAGTACTTC. Translated, it gives CSAYTRTGSDEQYF.

V usage is TRBV19 and J usage is TRBJ2-6, with D maybe TRBD2 (6 bases). This CDR3 contains 16 residues. The germline V gene has CDR1 LNHDA and CDR2 SQIVND (reference sequence). V lost 7 bases and J 3 bases, leaving 16 bases between the germline ends. The CDR3 loop is CASNPPRGYGANVLTF. The DNA of the CDR3 is TGTGCCAGTAATCCCCCTCGGGGGTATGGGGCCAACGTCCTGACTTTC.

The V and J genes are TRBV6-5 and TRBJ1-4, with TRBD1 as a possible D gene (5 bases). From germline, CDR1 is MNHEY and CDR2 SVGAGI. Between the trimmed V and J ends, which lost 5 bases and 7 bases, there was a span of 8 bases. The length of the CDR3 is 12 residues. CDR3 residues: CASSDDSEKLFF. CDR3 sequence (DNA): TGTGCCAGCAGTGACGACAGTGAAAAACTGTTTTTT.

V is TRBV2 and J is TRBJ1-1; tentative D call: TRBD1 (5 bases). Trimming left V 8 bases short and J 0 bases short, with 16 bases between. Germline V lookup: CDR1 SNHLY, CDR2 FYNNEI. The CDR3 extends over 15 amino acids. The CDR3 region is CASVDRAGLNTEAFF. CDR3 DNA: TGTGCCAGCGTCGACCGGGCAGGGTTGAACACTGAAGCTTTCTTT.

This clonotype was counted many times. The chain recombines TRBV7-9 with TRBJ1-2; a possible D gene is TRBD1 (5 bases). This CDR3 has 14 amino acids. CDR1 is SEHNR and CDR2 is FQNEAQ in the germline V gene (reference sequence). V was pared by 5 bases and J by 4 bases, with 14 bases between. The CDR3: CASSHTGPSYGYTF. CDR3 nucleotide sequence: TGTGCCAGCAGCCATACGGGGCCTAGCTATGGCTACACCTTC.

V gene TRBV10-3 combines with J gene TRBJ1-1; D gene unclear. Trimming shortened V by 10 bases and J by 8 bases, and 17 bases separated the two germline ends. CDR3 length: 12 amino acids. Germline lookup yields CDR1 ENHRY and CDR2 SYGVKD. CDR3 loop: CASGPDGSEAFF. The CDR3 DNA follows: TGTGCCAGCGGACCAGACGGGTCAGAAGCTTTCTTT.

This clonotype has a handful of counts. The rearrangement links TRBV20-1 to TRBJ1-2; perhaps TRBD1 as D (5 bases). Germline loops: CDR1 DFQATT, CDR2 SNEGSKA (reference sequence). Trimming removed 3 bases at V and 6 bases at J, with 17 bases between. This CDR3 spans 14 amino acids. The CDR3 spells CSARRRRELDGYTF. DNA of the CDR3: TGCAGTGCTAGGAGGCGCAGGGAATTAGATGGCTACACCTTC.

The table lists this clonotype with a few counts. This chain joins TRBV6-5 and TRBJ2-7; the match to TRBD1 covers 8 bases. Germline V gene sequence: CDR1 MNHEY, CDR2 SVGAGI. Trimming took 5 bases from V and 2 from J; bases not matched to a gene: 8. The CDR3 consists of 15 residues. CDR3 loop: CASSGQGSLPYEQYF. CDR3 bases: TGTGCCAGCAGTGGACAGGGATCCCTACCCTACGAGCAGTACTTC.

This chain links TRBV12-3 or TRBV12-4 with TRBJ2-5; 7 nucleotides line up with TRBD2. The CDR3 length is 16 residues. V shed 8 bases, J shed 2 bases, and the junction held 14 bases outside the gene matches. The CDR3 region has the DNA TGTGCCAGCTCACCACGCCCCGGGACTAAACAAGAGACCCAGTACTTC. Its protein is CASSPRPGTKQETQYF.

V gene TRBV6-5 combines with J gene TRBJ2-2; 7 bases line up with TRBD1. The CDR3 totals 15 residues. The germline V gene encodes CDR1 MNHEY and CDR2 SVGAGI. Losses at the gene ends were 8 bases for V and 1 base for J; bases not matched to a gene: 7. This CDR3 reads CASGRRGRNTGELFF. The CDR3 DNA follows: TGTGCCAGCGGACGCAGGGGGAGGAACACCGGGGAGCTGTTTTTT.

This clonotype has more than one count but fewer than ten. A much larger clone sits a single nucleotide away, making a read error possible. The chain carries TRBV5-1 and TRBJ2-7, with TRBD2 matching over 7 bases. The J segment lost 4 bases and the V segment lost 7 bases, leaving 5 bases of the junction unmatched. This CDR3 comprises 12 residues. Germline loops: CDR1 SGHRS, CDR2 YFSETQ. For the CDR3, the DNA is TGCGCCAGCGCCGACGGGAGGTACGAGCAGTACTTC. Translated: CASADGRYEQYF.

This clonotype appeared many times. This chain uses TRBV7-2 with TRBJ2-7; 8 bases align to TRBD1. CDR1 SGHTA and CDR2 FQGNSA come from the germline V gene. The V gene end was trimmed by 5 bases and the J gene end by 4 bases; junction bases not matched to a gene: 13. This CDR3 is built from 16 residues. The DNA of the CDR3 is TGTGCCAGCAGCCCCGGGACAGGAGGCGGTGGATACGAGCAGTACTTC. As protein: CASSPGTGGGGYEQYF.

Comments on this clonotype: This could be a read error, since a much larger clone is one nucleotide away. This sequence joins TRBV2 and TRBJ2-2, with D possibly being TRBD2 (5 bases). Germline values: CDR1 SNHLY, CDR2 FYNNEI. CDR3 length equals 16 residues. The V gene lost 3 bases and the J gene lost 2 bases, with 13 bases spanning the gap. CDR3 protein: CASSDLPGSNTGELFF. The DNA for the CDR3 is TGTGCCAGCAGTGATTTGCCTGGGAGTAACACCGGGGAGCTGTTTTTT. The full variable domain, its missing parts supplied by reference TRBV2 and TRBJ2-2, is EPEVTQTPSHQVTQMGQEVILRCVPISNHLYFYWYRQILGQKVEFLVSFYNNEISEKSEIFDDQFSVERPDGSNFTLKIRSTKLEDSAMYFCASSDLPGSNTGELFFGEGSRLTVL.

This clonotype was counted a few times. CDR3 sequence (DNA): TGTGCCAGCAGCTCCCCTTCAGCGATGAACACTGAAGCTTTCTTT. Encoded protein: CASSSPSAMNTEAFF. The chain recombines TRBV5-4 with TRBJ1-1; D call uncertain. Trimming took off 3 bases at V and 0 bases at J, with 12 bases between the two ends. The CDR3 runs to 15 residues. In germline, CDR1 is SGHNT, CDR2 YYREEE (reference sequence).

This clonotype was detected many times. The chain employs TRBV10-3 and TRBJ2-6; D remains unclear. Germline V CDR1 and CDR2: ENHRY, SYGVKD. The CDR3 has 14 residues. V was shortened by 4 bases and J by 3 bases, with 7 bases between the two germline ends. Written as DNA, the CDR3 is TGTGCCATCAGTGCTTGGGGTGGGGCCAACGTCCTGACTTTC. Translated: CAISAWGGANVLTF.

The sample holds a few counts of this clonotype. The chain joins TRBV7-6 to TRBJ2-7; TRBD1 or TRBD2 may be the D gene (6 bases each). Germline V gene sequence: CDR1 SGHVS, CDR2 FNYEAQ. The V gene lost 5 bases and the J gene lost 4 bases, with 24 bases spanning the gap. The CDR3 length is 17 residues. The CDR3 loop reads CASSIRPRDTAGYEQYF. The CDR3 DNA reads as TGTGCCAGCAGCATACGTCCAAGGGACACCGCGGGGTACGAGCAGTACTTC.

The chain uses TRBV15 and TRBJ1-1, with a tentative D call TRBD1 (5 bases). CDR1 is LNHNV and CDR2 is YYDKDF in the germline V gene (reference sequence). The CDR3 runs to 14 residues. The V end was cut by 4 bases, the J end by 12 bases, with 21 bases between. CDR3 region: CATSKRDLRAGTFF. CDR3 nucleotide sequence: TGTGCCACCAGCAAAAGGGACCTTCGGGCGGGCACTTTCTTT.

The table lists this clonotype with a few counts. This rearrangement joins TRBV4-2 to TRBJ1-1, with TRBD1 matching over 9 bases. Germline V gene data show CDR1 as LGHNA and CDR2 as YNFKEQ. The CDR3 runs 16 residues. Trimming at V came to 0 bases and at J to 10 bases, leaving 12 bases not matched to a gene. The CDR3 coding sequence is TGTGCCAGCAGCCAAGAAGGGACAGGGCATTTAGCTGTAGCTTTCTTT. Translating gives CASSQEGTGHLAVAFF.

This clonotype was seen just once. The chain couples TRBV14 to TRBJ2-2; no firm D call. Germline assignment: CDR1 SGHDN and CDR2 FVKESK. With 6 bases removed from V and 4 bases from J, the gap between germline ends came to 12 bases. CDR3 size: 14 residues. The CDR3 DNA reads TGTGCCAGCAGACGCACCCGGGTCACCGGGGAGCTGTTTTTT. It encodes CASRRTRVTGELFF.